This TCR beta chain was observed in a study of shared clonotypes between healthy human individuals. The study, taken as a whole, reports: Collection of samples was limited to blood; tissue repertoires likely differ.

This clone was counted between two and nine times. Its antigen is unknown. Only in-frame clones appear in the TCRdb table, and some are missing; sequencing was by immunoSEQ multiplex PCR. The sample carries 100,000 or so clones, about 45% recorded once. V trimming: 0 bases; J trimming: 2 bases; junction bases outside the gene matches: 7. This CDR3 has 18 amino acids. Germline CDR1 reads SGHTA; CDR2 reads FQGTGA. The unsorted samples took some 90 million PBMCs to get genomic DNA. The chain uses TRBV7-3 and TRBJ2-7, with 13 nucleotides matching TRBD2. This sequence was found in a middle-aged woman in good health. Some clones in this sample may be carry-over from other donors' samples. The sample was PBMCs. In DNA form, the CDR3 reads TGTGCCAGCAGCTTAACGACTAGCGGGAGGACCAGCCCCTACGAGCAGTACTTC. Residues: CASSLTTSGRTSPYEQYF.